This T cell receptor (beta chain) came from a study of blood T cell repertoires in COVID-19. The wider study: Acute and convalescent COVID-19 samples came from the United States, Italy and Spain. PBMCs, B-cell-depleted T cells, or T cells were the source of the cDNA or gDNA that made up the material.

Original analysis: Amplification with reference gene primers provided the estimates of nucleated cell counts. TCRdb's table, derived via immunoSEQ multiplex PCR, lists solely in-frame clones and lacks some. V and J calls and clone size are those listed in that table; D and trimming were worked out from the DNA. The table shows 53,000 or so clones, with 75% to 90% occurring only once. Germline V gene data show CDR1 as LNHDA and CDR2 as SQIVND (reference sequence). This CDR3 has 16 residues. With V trimmed by 5 bases and J by 3 bases, 11 bases remained unmatched. This chain connects TRBV19 to TRBJ2-3; 7 bases agree with TRBD1. This receptor was taken from an elderly man with acute or convalescent COVID-19. Sequencing input: peripheral blood. The CDR3, as DNA: TGTGCCAGTAGTCCCCGACAGGGAAGGAGGACAGATACGCAGTATTTT. Translated: CASSPRQGRRTDTQYF.